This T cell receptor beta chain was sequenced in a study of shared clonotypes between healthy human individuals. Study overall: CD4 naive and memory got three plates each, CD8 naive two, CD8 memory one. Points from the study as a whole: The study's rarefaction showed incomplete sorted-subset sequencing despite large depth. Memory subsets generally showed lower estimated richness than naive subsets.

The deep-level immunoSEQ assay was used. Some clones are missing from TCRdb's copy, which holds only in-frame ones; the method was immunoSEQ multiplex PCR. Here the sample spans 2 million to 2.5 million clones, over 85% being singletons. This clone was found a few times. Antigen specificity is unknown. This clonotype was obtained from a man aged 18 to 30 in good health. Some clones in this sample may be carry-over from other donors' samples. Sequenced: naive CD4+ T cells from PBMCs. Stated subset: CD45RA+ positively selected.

This CDR3 is CASRGLPDDEAFF. Here the CDR3 DNA reads TGTGCCAGCAGAGGCCTCCCCGATGATGAAGCTTTCTTT. This chain joins TRBV27 and TRBJ1-1, with D hard to call. The CDR3 sequence is 13 residues long. CDR1 and CDR2 (germline): MNHEY, SMNVEV (reference sequence). With 6 bases removed from V and 7 bases from J, the gap between germline ends came to 15 bases.